The sequence of this T cell receptor (beta chain) was determined in a study of T cells of healthy individuals. The CDR3 loop spans 13 amino acids. The germline CDR1 and CDR2 sequences are MNHNY and SVGAGI (reference sequence). V shed 0 bases and J shed 7 bases, with 7 bases lying between them. This clonotype was recorded many times. Each CDR3 protein gets one entry after TCRdb re-called the 5' RACE reads with MiXCR. The repertoire holds about 41,000 distinct CDR3 sequences, with about 5% as singletons. This chain uses TRBV6-6 with TRBJ1-5; no reliable D call. The TCR sequence derives from a human donor in good health. The DNA for the CDR3 is TGTGCCAGCAGTTACTCTGTGGACCAGCCCCAGCATTTT. Translating gives CASSYSVDQPQHF.